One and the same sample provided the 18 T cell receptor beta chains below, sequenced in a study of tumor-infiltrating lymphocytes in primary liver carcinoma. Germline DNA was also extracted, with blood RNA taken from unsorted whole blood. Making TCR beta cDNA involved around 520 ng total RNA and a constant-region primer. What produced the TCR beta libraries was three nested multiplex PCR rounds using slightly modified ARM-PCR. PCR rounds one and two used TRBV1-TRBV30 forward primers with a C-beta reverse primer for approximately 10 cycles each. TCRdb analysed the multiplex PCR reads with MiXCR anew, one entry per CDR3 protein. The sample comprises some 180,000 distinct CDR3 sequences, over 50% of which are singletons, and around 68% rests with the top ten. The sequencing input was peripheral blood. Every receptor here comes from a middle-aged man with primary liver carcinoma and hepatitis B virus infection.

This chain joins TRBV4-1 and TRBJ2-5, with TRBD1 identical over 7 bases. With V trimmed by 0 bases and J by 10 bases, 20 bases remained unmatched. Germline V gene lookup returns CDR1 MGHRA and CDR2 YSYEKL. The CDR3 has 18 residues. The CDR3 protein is CASSQERQGPSPGWDQYF. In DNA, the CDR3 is TGCGCCAGCAGCCAAGAAAGACAGGGCCCGTCCCCCGGCTGGGACCAGTACTTC.

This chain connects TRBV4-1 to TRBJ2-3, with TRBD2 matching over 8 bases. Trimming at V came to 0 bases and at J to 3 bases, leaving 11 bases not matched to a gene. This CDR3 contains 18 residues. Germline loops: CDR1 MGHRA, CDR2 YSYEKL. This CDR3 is CASSQDRGKTSETDTQYF. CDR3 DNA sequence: TGCGCCAGCAGCCAAGATCGCGGGAAGACTAGCGAAACAGATACGCAGTATTTT.

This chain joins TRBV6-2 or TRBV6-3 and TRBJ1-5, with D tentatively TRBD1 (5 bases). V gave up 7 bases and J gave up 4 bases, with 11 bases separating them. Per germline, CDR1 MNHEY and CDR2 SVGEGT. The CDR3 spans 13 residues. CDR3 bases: TGTGCCAGCACGGCCAGGGAGAATCAGCCCCAGCATTTT. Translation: CASTARENQPQHF.

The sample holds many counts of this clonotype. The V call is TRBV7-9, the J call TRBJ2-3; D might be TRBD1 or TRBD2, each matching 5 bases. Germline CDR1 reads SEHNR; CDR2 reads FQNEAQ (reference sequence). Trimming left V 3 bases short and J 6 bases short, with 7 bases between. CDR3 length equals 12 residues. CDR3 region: CASSFRDDTQYF. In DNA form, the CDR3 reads TGTGCCAGCAGCTTCAGGGACGATACGCAGTATTTT.

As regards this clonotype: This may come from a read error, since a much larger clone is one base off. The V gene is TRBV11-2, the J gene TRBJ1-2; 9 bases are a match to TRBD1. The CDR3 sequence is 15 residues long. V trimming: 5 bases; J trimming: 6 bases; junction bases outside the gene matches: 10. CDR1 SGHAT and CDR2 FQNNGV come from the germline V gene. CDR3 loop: CASSIVWDRVDGYTF. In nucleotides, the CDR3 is TGTGCCAGCAGCATAGTATGGGACAGGGTGGATGGCTACACCTTC. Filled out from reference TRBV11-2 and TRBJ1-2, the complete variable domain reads EAGVAQSPRYKIIEKRQSVAFWCNPISGHATLYWYQQILGQGPKLLIQFQNNGVVDDSQLPKDRFSAERLKGVDSTLKIQPAKLEDSAVYLCASSIVWDRVDGYTFGSGTRLTVV.

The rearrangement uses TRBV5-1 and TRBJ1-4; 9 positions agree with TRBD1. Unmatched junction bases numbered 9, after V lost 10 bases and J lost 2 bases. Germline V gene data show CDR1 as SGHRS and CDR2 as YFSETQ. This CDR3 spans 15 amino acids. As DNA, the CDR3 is TGCGCCGGATCCCCGGGACAGGGCACTAATGAAAAACTGTTTTTT. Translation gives CAGSPGQGTNEKLFF.

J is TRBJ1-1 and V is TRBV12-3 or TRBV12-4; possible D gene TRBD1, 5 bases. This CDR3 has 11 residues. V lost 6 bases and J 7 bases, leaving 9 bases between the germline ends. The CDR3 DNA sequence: TGTGCCAGCAGGGAAACAGGTGAAGCTTTCTTT. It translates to CASRETGEAFF.

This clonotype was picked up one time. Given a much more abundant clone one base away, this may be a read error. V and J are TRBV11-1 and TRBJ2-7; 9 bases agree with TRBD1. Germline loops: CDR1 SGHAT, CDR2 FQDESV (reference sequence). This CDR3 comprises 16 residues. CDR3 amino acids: CASSARGQGWRNELYF. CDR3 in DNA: TGTGCCAGCAGCGCCCGGGGACAGGGATGGAGGAATGAGCTGTACTTC.

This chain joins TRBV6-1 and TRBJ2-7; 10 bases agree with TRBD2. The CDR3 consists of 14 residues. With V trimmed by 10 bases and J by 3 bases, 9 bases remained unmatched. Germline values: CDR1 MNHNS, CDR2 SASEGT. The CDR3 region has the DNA TGTGCCACCGACACCGGGACTAGCGACTACGAGCAGTACTTC. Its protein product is CATDTGTSDYEQYF.

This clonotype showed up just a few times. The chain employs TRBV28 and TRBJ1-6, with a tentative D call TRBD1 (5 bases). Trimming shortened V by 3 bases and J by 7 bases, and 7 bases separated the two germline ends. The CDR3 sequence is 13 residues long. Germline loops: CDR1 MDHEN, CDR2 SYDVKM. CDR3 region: CASSFRGNSPLHF. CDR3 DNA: TGTGCCAGCAGTTTTCGGGGGAATTCACCCCTCCACTTT.

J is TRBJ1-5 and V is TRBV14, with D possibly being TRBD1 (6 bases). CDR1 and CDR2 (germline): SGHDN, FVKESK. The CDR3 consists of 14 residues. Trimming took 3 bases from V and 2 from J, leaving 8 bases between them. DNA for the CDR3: TGTGCCAGCAGCCAGGGGGCCGGCAATCAGCCCCAGCATTTT. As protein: CASSQGAGNQPQHF.

CDR3 nucleotide sequence: TGCGCCAGCAGCTTGGTTTTTCCAGGGAGGGATGAGCAGTTCTTC. Its translation: CASSLVFPGRDEQFF. The chain has TRBV5-1 and TRBJ2-1; TRBD2 agrees at 7 bases. J gave up 8 bases and V 0 bases, and 8 bases lay outside the gene matches. Germline values: CDR1 SGHRS, CDR2 YFSETQ. This CDR3 spans 15 amino acids.

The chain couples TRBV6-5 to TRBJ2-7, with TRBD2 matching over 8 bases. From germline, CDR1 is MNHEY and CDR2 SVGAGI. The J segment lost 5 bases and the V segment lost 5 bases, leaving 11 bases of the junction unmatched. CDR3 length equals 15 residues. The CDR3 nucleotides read TGTGCCAGCAGTCGACGGGAGGGCCTGTCCCACGAGCAGTACTTC. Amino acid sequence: CASSRREGLSHEQYF.

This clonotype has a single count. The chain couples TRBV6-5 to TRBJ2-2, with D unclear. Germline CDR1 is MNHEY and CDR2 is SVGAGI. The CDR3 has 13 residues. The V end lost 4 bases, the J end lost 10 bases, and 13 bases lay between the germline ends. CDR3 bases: TGTGCCAGCAGTTTCCTAGTACCCGTGGAGCTGTTTTTT. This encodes CASSFLVPVELFF.

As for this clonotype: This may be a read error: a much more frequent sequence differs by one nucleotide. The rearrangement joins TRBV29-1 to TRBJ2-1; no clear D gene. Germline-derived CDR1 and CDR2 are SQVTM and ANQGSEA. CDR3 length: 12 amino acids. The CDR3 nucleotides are TGCAGCGTTGAAGATCAGGTCTATGAGCAGCTCTTC. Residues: CSVEDQVYEQLF.

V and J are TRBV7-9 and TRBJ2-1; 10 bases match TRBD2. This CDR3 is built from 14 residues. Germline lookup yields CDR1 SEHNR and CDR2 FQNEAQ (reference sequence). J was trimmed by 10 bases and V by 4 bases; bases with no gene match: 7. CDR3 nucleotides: TGTGCCAGCAGCTGGTCTAGCGGGAGCAACGAGCAGTTCTTC. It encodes CASSWSSGSNEQFF.

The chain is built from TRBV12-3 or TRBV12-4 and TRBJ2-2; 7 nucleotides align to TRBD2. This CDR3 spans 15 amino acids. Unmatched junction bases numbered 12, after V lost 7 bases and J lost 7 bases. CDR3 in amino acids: CASTRGVLQSGELFF. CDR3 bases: TGTGCCAGCACCCGGGGGGTACTTCAGAGCGGGGAGCTGTTTTTT.

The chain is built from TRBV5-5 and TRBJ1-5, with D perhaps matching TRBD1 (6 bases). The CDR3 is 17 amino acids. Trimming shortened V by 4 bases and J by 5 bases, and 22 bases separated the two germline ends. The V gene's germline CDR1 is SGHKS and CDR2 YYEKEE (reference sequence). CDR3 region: CASSTQPGVRYDQPQHF. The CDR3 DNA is TGTGCCAGCAGCACACAACCAGGGGTCCGGTATGATCAGCCCCAGCATTTT.